This T cell receptor (beta chain) was captured by sequencing in a study of blood T cell repertoires in COVID-19. At the level of the study: From T cells, B-cell-depleted T cells, or PBMCs came the material, which was cDNA or gDNA.

The CDR3 totals 15 residues. Trimming shortened V by 6 bases and J by 7 bases, and 19 bases separated the two germline ends. Germline V gene sequence: CDR1 MNHEY, CDR2 SVGAGI. Participants' reported clinical history set cohort assignment. Repertoires were generated with immunoSEQ multiplex PCR, while TCRdb's copy carries only in-frame clones and drops some. There are about 160,000 clones in the sample; over 75% occur only once, and about 6.6% lies in the top ten. This receptor was taken from a woman aged 45-59 years who had recovered from COVID-19. The chain combines TRBV6-5 with TRBJ1-5; TRBD1 is a possible D gene (6 bases). Sample: PBMCs or T cells enriched from blood (not recorded which). The CDR3 DNA sequence: TGTGCCAGCAGGAAAGGGGGGGGGTTGGGCCAGCCCCAGCATTTT. Translation: CASRKGGGLGQPQHF.